This T cell receptor beta chain derives from a study of blood T cell repertoires in COVID-19. Study in general: Acute and convalescent COVID-19 specimens originated in the United States, Italy and Spain.

This CDR3 is 15 amino acids long. CDR1 is SEHNR, CDR2 FQNEAQ, per germline (reference sequence). The V gene lost 1 base and the J gene lost 0 bases, with 7 bases spanning the gap. Seattle patient enrollment occurred during active infection, with longitudinal follow-up thereafter. Using immunoSEQ multiplex PCR, the repertoire was profiled, and TCRdb retains in-frame clones only, with some absent. This table holds about 160,000 clones, approximately 86% found once. The specimen sequenced was peripheral blood. J is TRBJ1-3 and V is TRBV7-9; D is undetermined. The source of this sequence is a woman in her forties with COVID-19, enrolled during active disease. CDR3 protein: CASSLVGDSGNTIYF. The CDR3 coding sequence is TGTGCCAGCAGCTTAGTCGGTGACTCTGGAAACACCATATATTTT.